The TCR beta chain described here comes from a study of human T cells and chemical hapten exposure (dated by TCRdb to the early 2020s). At the level of the whole study: For sensitization, 2% DPC in acetone was applied to a roughly 2 cm by roughly 2 cm area of upper inner arm skin. Libraries were pooled for sequencing, and variation in per-sample TCR yields was attributed mainly to small differences in library volumes within the pool. For TCR sequencing, blood came from approximately 29 alopecia patients at anywhere from one to four time points (pre-sensitization, 2, 6 and 24 weeks). Alopecia areata with under or over 50% scalp involvement, alopecia totalis and alopecia universalis were represented in the patient cohort, which was mostly female. In alopecia patients, the study followed how the peripheral blood TCR repertoire changed in vivo over primary and secondary sensitization to diphenylcyclopropenone (DPC), a hapten. Patch testing was performed on the upper back with Finn chambers containing 0.01% DPC, and the patch tests were scored after 6 days according to International Contact Dermatitis Research Group standards. For every blood RNA sample, sequencing covered both the TCR alpha and TCR beta chains. Blood samples were taken from patients before sensitization (week 0) and at 2, 6 and about 24 weeks after DPC sensitization. Weekly therapeutic DPC doses were additionally applied to the scalp of patients throughout the approximately 23-week study period. The paper's findings and limits, for the study overall: A positive correlation was found between the number of PT1 expanded TCRs and patch test score, with significance reached at thresholds 8, 16 and 32 but not 4. Because every patient had alopecia, a presumed autoimmune disease, the patients' immune response might differ from that of healthy individuals. DPC sensitization did not change how many TCRs were above 1 in 1000 frequency, and no evidence was found of alterations in global repertoire structure. Expanded TCRs formed significantly more large CDR3 similarity clusters than pre-sensitization or healthy control sets, consistent with antigen-driven responses. Repeated subsampling changed both the strength of the expansion versus patch-test correlation and the threshold at which that correlation became significant.

Reading the label with the study, this specimen's time point is: patch test 3, about 24 weeks after DPC sensitization. Sample treatment or condition, as interpreted from the label and publication: therapeutic diphenylcyclopropenone sensitization with weekly scalp DPC. Total RNA was extracted from unfractionated whole blood that had been collected in Tempus Blood RNA tubes. Blood at each patch-test visit was drawn before the patch test was applied. Patients were considered eligible if aged 18 to 70, diagnosed with alopecia and deemed suitable for DPC therapy, and patients were excluded if pregnant. The trim is 5 bases for V and 6 bases for J, with a gap of 16 bases between the germline ends. The CDR3 contains 15 residues, cysteine and phenylalanine counted. The read is trimmed to its CDR3 DNA, 45 bases read in frame from base 1. CDR1 and CDR2 (WSHSY, SAAADI) derive from the germline V gene. This clonotype was recorded many times. Its cognate antigen has yet to be identified. The record has no base qualities; no much larger clone is one base away.

The library was made by RACE. The sequencer listed for this sample is NextSeq 500. During library preparation, unique molecular identifiers were attached to individual cDNA molecules so that TCRs could be counted in a quantitative, reproducible way. The published analysis was carried out like this. The median number of TCRs per sample was 95,638, ranging from 23,224 to 690,600. The Decombinator software suite was used to annotate the V, J and CDR3 of the TCR reads. For the PS versus PT1 abundance plots, all samples were subsampled to the same number of TCRs (28,000). TCRs were defined as expanded if absent before sensitization and observed at least eight times at the 2-week time point. The public reads were quality trimmed at Q25 with fastp and then assembled into clones with MiXCR by TCRdb, keeping productive beta chains. When rows share a CDR3 protein, they turn into one entry using the most common DNA and genes. V and J calls and clone size were set by TCRdb, not the authors. Within this sample are roughly 38,000 distinct CDR3 sequences, with 9% to 9.5% of them counted one time only. Of the sample, 20% to 30% falls within the top ten clones.

The chain is made from TRBV10-2 and TRBJ2-2; TRBD2 might be the D gene, on 5 matching bases. Sequencing used whole blood, obtained in connection with sensitization to the hapten diphenylcyclopropenone (DPC). This TCR was sampled from a man aged 50 or older with alopecia areata. Some clones in this sample may be carry-over from other donors' samples. The CDR3 region: CASSPPRAGPGELFF. DNA sequence: TGCGCCAGCAGTCCCCCGCGGGCGGGTCCCGGGGAGCTGTTTTTT.